The subject of this entry is one TCR beta chain. The antigen remains undetermined. The CDR3 is 12 amino acids. The germline gives CDR1 LGHNT, CDR2 FRNRAP. This sample was taken from a study of monozygotic twins with inflammatory bowel disease. Study observations and caveats: IBD patients share fewer clonotypes with other people than healthy twins do, especially with disease activity. Possibly reflecting limited power, no difference in repertoire similarity was found between concordant and discordant twins. Nothing supported a single strong signal or clonotype that was associated with IBD. A distinction between different T cell subtypes was not possible.

Each CDR3 protein gets one entry in TCRdb, which reprocessed the 5' RACE reads and gives no DNA. This sample contains over 200,000 distinct CDR3 sequences. The chain carries TRBV12-5 and TRBJ2-7. Specimen: blood. The receptor's source is a human donor with ulcerative colitis or Crohn's disease, or a healthy co-twin of an affected twin (not recorded which). CDR3: CASVGPTYEQYF.